This entry concerns a single T cell receptor beta chain. Authors' data handling: Amplification from reference gene primers served as the basis for estimated nucleated cell counts. The table came from immunoSEQ multiplex PCR; TCRdb's copy has only in-frame clones and leaves some out. From that table come the V and J calls and clone size; the DNA was used to work out D and trimming. The sample consists of 110,000 to 150,000 clones, about three quarters of them appearing once. The sample originates from a study of blood T cell repertoires in COVID-19. The overall study: Researchers got acute and convalescent COVID-19 samples from the United States, Italy and Spain. From T cells, B-cell-depleted T cells, or PBMCs came the material, which was cDNA or gDNA.

Trimming left V 5 bases short and J 8 bases short, with 10 bases between. Germline lookup yields CDR1 SEHNR and CDR2 FQNEAQ (reference sequence). The CDR3 runs 11 residues. The receptor was derived from a man aged 80 or over with acute or convalescent COVID-19. The sample comprised peripheral blood. The chain joins TRBV7-9 to TRBJ2-7; weak D call: TRBD2 (5 bases). This CDR3 is CASSADGKQYF. The CDR3 DNA reads as TGTGCCAGCAGCGCAGACGGGAAGCAGTACTTC.